This TCR beta chain was recovered during a study of blood T cell repertoires in COVID-19. At the level of the study: Samples taken during acute and convalescent COVID-19 were collected in the United States, Italy and Spain. In each case, the material was cDNA or gDNA derived from T cells, B-cell-depleted T cells, or PBMCs.

Study processing details: From reference gene primer amplification, estimates of nucleated cell counts were derived. Repertoires were generated with immunoSEQ multiplex PCR, while TCRdb's copy carries only in-frame clones and drops some. For V, J and clone size, that table is used; D and trimming come from the DNA. Here the sample spans 70,000 or so clones, around nine tenths being singletons. The CDR3 contains 17 residues. Germline V gene lookup returns CDR1 MNHEY and CDR2 SMNVEV (reference sequence). The V end was cut by 5 bases, the J end by 6 bases, with 24 bases between. The TCR comes from an elderly woman with acute or convalescent COVID-19. This chain uses TRBV27 with TRBJ2-3; tentatively, D is TRBD2 (5 bases). The sample consisted of peripheral blood. The CDR3 bases are TGTGCCAGCAGTCCGGGCCGTAGCGACTACCCTGCGGATACGCAGTATTTT. It translates to CASSPGRSDYPADTQYF.